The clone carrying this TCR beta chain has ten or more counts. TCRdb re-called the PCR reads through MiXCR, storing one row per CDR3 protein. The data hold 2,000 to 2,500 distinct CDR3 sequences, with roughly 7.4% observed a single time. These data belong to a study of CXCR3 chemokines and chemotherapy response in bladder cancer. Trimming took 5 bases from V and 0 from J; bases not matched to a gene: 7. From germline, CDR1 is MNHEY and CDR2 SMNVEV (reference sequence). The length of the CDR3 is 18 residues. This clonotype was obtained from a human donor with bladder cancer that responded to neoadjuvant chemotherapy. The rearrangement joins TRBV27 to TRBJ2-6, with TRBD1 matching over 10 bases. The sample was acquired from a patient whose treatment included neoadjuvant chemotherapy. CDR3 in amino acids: CASSETGGTYSGANVLTF. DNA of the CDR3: TGTGCCAGCAGTGAGACAGGGGGCACCTACTCTGGGGCCAACGTCCTGACTTTC.